Listed below are T cell receptor beta chains from one sample, sequenced in a study of regulatory T cells in long-lasting Graves disease. From the multiplex PCR reads, TCRdb called clonotypes with MiXCR, one entry per CDR3 protein. The repertoire consists of roughly 610,000 distinct CDR3 sequences, with approximately 15% occurring once and the leading ten covering 15% to 20%. These data were likewise used in another study, on T cells in Graves' hyperthyroidism and ophthalmopathy.

The material sequenced was peripheral blood mononuclear cells (PBMCs), taken at new diagnosis, from a patient treated with antithyroid drugs. These receptors all come from a woman aged 25 to 39 with Graves disease. CDR3s leave out the opening cysteine and the closing phenylalanine or tryptophan. The order of the fields is clone size, V gene, D gene, J gene, CDR3 protein. A D gene is named only where the DNA matches it firmly. Size tells how often a clone was seen (once, few, many) or the class of an expanded clone, and some rows leave it out.

abundance: many; v_gene: TRBV2; d_gene: NA; j_gene: TRBJ1-4; CDR3aa: ASSVGTTTEKLF
abundance: NA; v_gene: TRBV29-1; d_gene: NA; j_gene: TRBJ2-7; CDR3aa: SARGGLSGVEQY
abundance: many; v_gene: TRBV7-3; d_gene: NA; j_gene: TRBJ2-7; CDR3aa: ASSLQPGVPQEQY
abundance: many; v_gene: TRBV28; d_gene: NA; j_gene: TRBJ1-2; CDR3aa: ASSLGVGPLLFYGYT
abundance: few; v_gene: TRBV28; d_gene: TRBD1; j_gene: TRBJ1-6; CDR3aa: ASNHGGQASSPLH
abundance: many; v_gene: TRBV6-1; d_gene: TRBD1; j_gene: TRBJ2-7; CDR3aa: ASSDRDRGTYEQY
abundance: NA; v_gene: TRBV6-1; d_gene: TRBD1; j_gene: TRBJ1-3; CDR3aa: ASSPPGTGLRTIY
abundance: few; v_gene: TRBV30; d_gene: NA; j_gene: TRBJ2-5; CDR3aa: AWKGQGYQETQY
abundance: few; v_gene: TRBV18; d_gene: TRBD2; j_gene: TRBJ2-1; CDR3aa: ATSPRSTSGTYNEQF
abundance: many; v_gene: TRBV6-1; d_gene: NA; j_gene: TRBJ2-7; CDR3aa: ASGRSSGDEQY
abundance: many; v_gene: TRBV2; d_gene: NA; j_gene: TRBJ1-4; CDR3aa: ASSEQQASLTEKLF
abundance: NA; v_gene: TRBV6-1; d_gene: NA; j_gene: TRBJ2-7; CDR3aa: ASSPSVFSPQPGEQY
abundance: many; v_gene: TRBV12-3/TRBV12-4; d_gene: NA; j_gene: TRBJ1-5; CDR3aa: ASSSAGGKKRGSNQPQH
abundance: many; v_gene: TRBV10-1; d_gene: TRBD2; j_gene: TRBJ2-1; CDR3aa: ASGKGGSSYNEQF
abundance: few; v_gene: TRBV11-1; d_gene: TRBD2; j_gene: TRBJ2-1; CDR3aa: ASSSQGLAGLNEQF
abundance: few; v_gene: TRBV4-2; d_gene: NA; j_gene: TRBJ2-7; CDR3aa: ASSPTEGVGEQY
abundance: NA; v_gene: TRBV5-6; d_gene: NA; j_gene: TRBJ1-2; CDR3aa: ASSLISANYGYT
abundance: many; v_gene: TRBV2; d_gene: TRBD1; j_gene: TRBJ2-6; CDR3aa: ASRVAPGQGVSGANVLT
abundance: many; v_gene: TRBV2; d_gene: NA; j_gene: TRBJ1-2; CDR3aa: ASRADYGYT
abundance: NA; v_gene: TRBV30; d_gene: TRBD1; j_gene: TRBJ2-1; CDR3aa: AWTIQRQGANEQF
abundance: NA; v_gene: TRBV4-1; d_gene: NA; j_gene: TRBJ2-5; CDR3aa: ASSQGSYTETQY
abundance: many; v_gene: TRBV2; d_gene: TRBD1; j_gene: TRBJ1-5; CDR3aa: ASSSGGASQPQH
abundance: many; v_gene: TRBV7-9; d_gene: NA; j_gene: TRBJ2-1; CDR3aa: ASSRRDTQGSDEQF
abundance: NA; v_gene: TRBV20-1; d_gene: NA; j_gene: TRBJ2-2; CDR3aa: SAIAEMNTGELF